This T cell receptor beta chain was observed in a study of OX40 agonist ivuxolimab in advanced cancers. Study summary: Of mixed ages from about 23 to 85 and averaging about 60 years, the group was almost 85% male.

V lost 4 bases and J 6 bases, leaving 19 bases between the germline ends. Germline assignment: CDR1 SGDLS and CDR2 YYNGEE. The CDR3 totals 16 residues. The protocol was immunoSEQ multiplex PCR, while the TCRdb copy is restricted to in-frame clones and leaves out a portion. The repertoire has 55,000 to 65,000 clones, nearly 90% of them found once; the top ten carry approximately 0.32%. Study-level results: Still undetermined is the antigen specificity of the expanded peripheral T cells.

As regards this clone: Its antigen is undetermined.

The sequences come from CD4+ or CD8+ T cells sorted from blood, collected in a trial of the OX40 agonist ivuxolimab. The chain has TRBV9 and TRBJ2-2; D perhaps matches TRBD1 (6 bases). The source of this sequence is an adult with an advanced solid tumor such as melanoma, head and neck, liver or kidney cancer. DNA of the CDR3: TGTGCCAGCAGCAAAGAGGCCAGGGGCAGGCCCGGGGAGCTGTTTTTT. Translation: CASSKEARGRPGELFF.